This T cell receptor beta chain was profiled in a study of blood T cell repertoires in COVID-19. Some clones are missing from TCRdb's copy, which holds only in-frame ones; the method was immunoSEQ multiplex PCR. The sample shows 260,000 or so clones, about 85% of them seen only once. The CDR3 runs to 11 residues. The ends were cut back, 6 bases at V and 1 base at J, with 6 bases in the middle. The germline CDR1 and CDR2 sequences are SQVTM and ANQGSEA. The sequencing input was PBMCs or T cells enriched from blood (not recorded which). V and J are TRBV29-1 and TRBJ1-1; no definite D call. The sequence was collected from a woman in her fifties or sixties who had recovered from COVID-19. The CDR3, as DNA: TGCAGCGTCCTAGAGAACACTGAAGCTTTCTTT. Translation gives CSVLENTEAFF.